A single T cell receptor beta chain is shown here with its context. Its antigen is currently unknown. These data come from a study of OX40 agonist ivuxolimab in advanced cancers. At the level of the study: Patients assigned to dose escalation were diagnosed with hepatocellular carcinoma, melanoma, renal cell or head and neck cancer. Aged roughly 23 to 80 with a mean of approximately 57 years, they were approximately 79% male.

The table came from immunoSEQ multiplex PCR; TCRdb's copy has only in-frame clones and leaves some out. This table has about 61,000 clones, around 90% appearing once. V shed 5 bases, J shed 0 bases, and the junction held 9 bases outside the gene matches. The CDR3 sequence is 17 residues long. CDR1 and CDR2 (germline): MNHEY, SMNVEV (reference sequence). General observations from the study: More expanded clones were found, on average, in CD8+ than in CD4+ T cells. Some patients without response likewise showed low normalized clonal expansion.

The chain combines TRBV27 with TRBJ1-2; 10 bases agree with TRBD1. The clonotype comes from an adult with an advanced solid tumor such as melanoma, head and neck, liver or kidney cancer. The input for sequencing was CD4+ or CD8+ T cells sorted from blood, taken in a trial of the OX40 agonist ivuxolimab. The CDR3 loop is CASSTDRGTQANYGYTF. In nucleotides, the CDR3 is TGTGCCAGCAGTACGGACAGGGGGACACAAGCTAACTATGGCTACACCTTC.